At least ten counts were recorded for the clone carrying this TCR beta chain. Antigen unknown. The source of the sample is a study of neurological immune-mediated disorders. Findings and limits, study-wide: Subjects shared no identical expanded-clone CDR3 amino acid sequences, suggesting private TCR-beta repertoires in all groups.

V gave up 3 bases and J gave up 2 bases, with 21 bases separating them. The CDR3 covers 17 residues. Per the germline V gene, CDR1 is DFQATT and CDR2 is SNEGSKA (reference sequence). 2 million PBMCs stored at -80 C were the source of the unsorted libraries. Template-switch 5'RACE cDNA synthesis added a 10-nucleotide unique molecular identifier. One entry per CDR3 protein, called by TCRdb with MiXCR from the 5' RACE reads. The sample records tens of thousands of distinct CDR3 sequences, about 3.5% being singletons. The specimen was PBMCs. The TCR originated in a man aged 30 to 39 with multiple sclerosis. The chain recombines TRBV20-1 with TRBJ2-3; D not certain. The CDR3 nucleotides are TGCAGTGCTAGGTTCCCTTCCTCCACCGTAAACACAGATACGCAGTATTTT. The encoded protein is CSARFPSSTVNTDTQYF.